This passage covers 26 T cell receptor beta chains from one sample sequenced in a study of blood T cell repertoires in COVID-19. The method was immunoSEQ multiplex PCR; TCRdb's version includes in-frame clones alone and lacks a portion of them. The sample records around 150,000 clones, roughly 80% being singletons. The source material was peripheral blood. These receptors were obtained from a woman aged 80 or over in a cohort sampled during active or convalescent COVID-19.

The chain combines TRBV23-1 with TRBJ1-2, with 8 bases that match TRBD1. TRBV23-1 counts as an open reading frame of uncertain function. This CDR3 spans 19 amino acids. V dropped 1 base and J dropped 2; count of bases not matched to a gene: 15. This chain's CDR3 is CASSQWAGTGLFLNYGYTF. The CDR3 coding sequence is TGCGCCAGCAGTCAATGGGCCGGGACAGGACTCTTCCTCAACTATGGCTACACCTTC.

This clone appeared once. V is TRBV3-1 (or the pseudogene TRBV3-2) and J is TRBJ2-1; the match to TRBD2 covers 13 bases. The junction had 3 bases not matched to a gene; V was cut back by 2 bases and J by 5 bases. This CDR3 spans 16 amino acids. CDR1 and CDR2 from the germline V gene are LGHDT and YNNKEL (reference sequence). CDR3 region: CASSQWGTSGDNEQFF. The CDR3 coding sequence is TGTGCCAGCAGCCAATGGGGGACTAGCGGGGACAATGAGCAGTTCTTC.

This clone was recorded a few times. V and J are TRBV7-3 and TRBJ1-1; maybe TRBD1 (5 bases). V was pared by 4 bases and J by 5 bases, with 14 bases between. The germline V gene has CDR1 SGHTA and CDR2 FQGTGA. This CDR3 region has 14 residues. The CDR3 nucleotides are TGTGCCAGCAGCTCCCAGGGATTTTGGACTGAAGCTTTCTTT. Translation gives CASSSQGFWTEAFF.

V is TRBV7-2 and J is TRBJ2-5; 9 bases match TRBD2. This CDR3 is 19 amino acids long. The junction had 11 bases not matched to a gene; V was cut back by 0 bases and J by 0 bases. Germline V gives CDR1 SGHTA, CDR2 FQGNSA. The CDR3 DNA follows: TGTGCCAGCAGCTTAGCGCGGCGGGGGGGAAACCCGTACCAAGAGACCCAGTACTTC. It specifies CASSLARRGGNPYQETQYF.

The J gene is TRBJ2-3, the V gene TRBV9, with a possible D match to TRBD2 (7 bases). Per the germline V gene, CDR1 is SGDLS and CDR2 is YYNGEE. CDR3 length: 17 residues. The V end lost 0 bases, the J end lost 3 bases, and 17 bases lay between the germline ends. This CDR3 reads CASSVAPIGGATDTQYF. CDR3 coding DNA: TGTGCCAGCAGCGTAGCTCCTATAGGGGGGGCGACAGATACGCAGTATTTT.

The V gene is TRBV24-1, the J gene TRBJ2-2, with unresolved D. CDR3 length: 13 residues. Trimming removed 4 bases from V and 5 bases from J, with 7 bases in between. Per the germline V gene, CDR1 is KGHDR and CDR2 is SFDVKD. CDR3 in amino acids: CATSDLITGELFF. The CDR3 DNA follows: TGTGCCACCAGTGACCTAATAACCGGGGAGCTGTTTTTT.

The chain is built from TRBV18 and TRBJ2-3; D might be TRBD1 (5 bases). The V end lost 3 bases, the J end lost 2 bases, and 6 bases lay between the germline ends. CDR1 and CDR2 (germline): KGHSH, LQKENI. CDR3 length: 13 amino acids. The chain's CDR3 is CASSPRATDTQYF. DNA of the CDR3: TGTGCCAGCTCACCCAGGGCCACAGATACGCAGTATTTT.

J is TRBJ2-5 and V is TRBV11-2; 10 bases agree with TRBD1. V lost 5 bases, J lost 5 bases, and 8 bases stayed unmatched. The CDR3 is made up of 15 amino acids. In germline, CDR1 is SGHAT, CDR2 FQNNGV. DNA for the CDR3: TGTGCCAGCAGCCCCGGTTCGACAGGGGGCGAGACCCAGTACTTC. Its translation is CASSPGSTGGETQYF. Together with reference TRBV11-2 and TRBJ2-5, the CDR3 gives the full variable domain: EAGVAQSPRYKIIEKRQSVAFWCNPISGHATLYWYQQILGQGPKLLIQFQNNGVVDDSQLPKDRFSAERLKGVDSTLKIQPAKLEDSAVYLCASSPGSTGGETQYFGPGTRLLVL.

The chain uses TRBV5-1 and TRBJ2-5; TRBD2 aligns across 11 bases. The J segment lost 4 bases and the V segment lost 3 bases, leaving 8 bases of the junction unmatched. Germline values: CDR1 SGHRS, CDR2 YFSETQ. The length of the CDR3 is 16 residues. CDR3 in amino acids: CASSSPGTSGLETQYF. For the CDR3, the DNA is TGCGCCAGCAGCTCGCCCGGGACTAGCGGCTTAGAGACCCAGTACTTC.

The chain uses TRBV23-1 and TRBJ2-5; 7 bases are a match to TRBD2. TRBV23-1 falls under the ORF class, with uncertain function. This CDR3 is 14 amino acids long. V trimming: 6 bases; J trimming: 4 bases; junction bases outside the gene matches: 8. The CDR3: CASSLPSSGETQYF. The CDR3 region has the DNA TGCGCCAGCAGCCTCCCCTCTAGCGGAGAGACCCAGTACTTC.

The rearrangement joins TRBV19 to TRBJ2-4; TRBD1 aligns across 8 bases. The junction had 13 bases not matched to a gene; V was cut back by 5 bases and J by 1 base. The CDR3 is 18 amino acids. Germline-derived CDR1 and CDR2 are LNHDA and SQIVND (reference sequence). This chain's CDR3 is CASSPGVRGLKAKNIQYF. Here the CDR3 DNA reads TGTGCCAGTAGTCCGGGAGTCAGGGGGCTCAAGGCCAAAAACATTCAGTACTTC.

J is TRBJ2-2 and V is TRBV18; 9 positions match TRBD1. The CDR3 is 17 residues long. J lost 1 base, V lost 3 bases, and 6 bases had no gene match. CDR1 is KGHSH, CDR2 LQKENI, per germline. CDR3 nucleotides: TGTGCCAGCTCACCTCGTACGACAGGGGGGAACACCGGGGAGCTGTTTTTT. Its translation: CASSPRTTGGNTGELFF. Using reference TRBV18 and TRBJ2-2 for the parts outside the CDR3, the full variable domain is NAGVMQNPRHLVRRRGQEARLRCSPMKGHSHVYWYRQLPEEGLKFMVYLQKENIIDESGMPKERFSAEFPKEGPSILRIQQVVRGDSAAYFCASSPRTTGGNTGELFFGEGSRLTVL.

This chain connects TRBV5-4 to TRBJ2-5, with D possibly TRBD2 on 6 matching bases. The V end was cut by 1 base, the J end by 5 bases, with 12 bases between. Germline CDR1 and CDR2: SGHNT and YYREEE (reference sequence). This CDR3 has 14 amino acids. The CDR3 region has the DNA TGTGCCAGCAGCTTGAGGGATGGAGGGGAGACCCAGTACTTC. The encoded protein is CASSLRDGGETQYF.

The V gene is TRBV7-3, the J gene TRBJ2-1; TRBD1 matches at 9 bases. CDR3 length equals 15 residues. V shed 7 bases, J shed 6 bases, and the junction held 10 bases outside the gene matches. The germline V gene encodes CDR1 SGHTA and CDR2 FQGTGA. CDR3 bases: TGTGCCAGCAAAATCGGGACAGGGTCCGGCAATGAGCAGTTCTTC. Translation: CASKIGTGSGNEQFF. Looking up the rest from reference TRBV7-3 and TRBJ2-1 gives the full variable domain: GAGVSQTPSNKVTEKGKYVELRCDPISGHTALYWYRQSLGQGPEFLIYFQGTGAADDSGLPNDRFFAVRPEGSVSTLKIQRTERGDSAVYLCASKIGTGSGNEQFFGPGTRLTVL.

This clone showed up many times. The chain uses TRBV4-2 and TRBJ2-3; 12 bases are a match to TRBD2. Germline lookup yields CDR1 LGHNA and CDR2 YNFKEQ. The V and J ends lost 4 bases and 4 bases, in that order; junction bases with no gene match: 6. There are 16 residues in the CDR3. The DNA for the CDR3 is TGTGCCAGCAGCCCCCCGCTAGCGGGGGGGCCAGATACGCAGTATTTT. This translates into CASSPPLAGGPDTQYF.

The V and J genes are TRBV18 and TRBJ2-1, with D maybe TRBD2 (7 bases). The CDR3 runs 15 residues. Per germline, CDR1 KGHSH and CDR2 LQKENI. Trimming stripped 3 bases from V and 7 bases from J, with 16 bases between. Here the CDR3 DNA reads TGTGCCAGCTCACCCGAGGGGGGGCTATGGAATGAGCAGTTCTTC. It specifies CASSPEGGLWNEQFF.

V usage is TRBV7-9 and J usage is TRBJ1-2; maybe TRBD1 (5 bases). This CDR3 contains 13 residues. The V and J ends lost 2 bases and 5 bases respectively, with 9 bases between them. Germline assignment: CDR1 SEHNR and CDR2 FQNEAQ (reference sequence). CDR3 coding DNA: TGTGCCAGCAGCTTATTAGGGACTTATGGCTACACCTTC. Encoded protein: CASSLLGTYGYTF.

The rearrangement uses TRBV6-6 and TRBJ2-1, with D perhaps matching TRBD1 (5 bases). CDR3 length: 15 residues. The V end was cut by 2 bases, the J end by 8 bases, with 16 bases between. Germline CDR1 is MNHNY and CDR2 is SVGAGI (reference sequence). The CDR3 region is CASSYEFQGGHEQFF. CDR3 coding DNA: TGTGCCAGCAGTTACGAGTTCCAGGGTGGGCATGAGCAGTTCTTC.

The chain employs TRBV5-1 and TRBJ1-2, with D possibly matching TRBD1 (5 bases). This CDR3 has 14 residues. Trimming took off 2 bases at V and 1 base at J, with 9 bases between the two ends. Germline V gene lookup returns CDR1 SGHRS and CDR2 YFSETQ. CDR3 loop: CASSLGEGNYGYTF. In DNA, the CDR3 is TGCGCCAGCAGCTTAGGGGAGGGTAACTATGGCTACACCTTC. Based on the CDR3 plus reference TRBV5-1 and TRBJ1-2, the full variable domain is KAGVTQTPRYLIKTRGQQVTLSCSPISGHRSVSWYQQTPGQGLQFLFEYFSETQRNKGNFPGRFSGRQFSNSRSEMNVSTLELGDSALYLCASSLGEGNYGYTFGSGTRLTVV.

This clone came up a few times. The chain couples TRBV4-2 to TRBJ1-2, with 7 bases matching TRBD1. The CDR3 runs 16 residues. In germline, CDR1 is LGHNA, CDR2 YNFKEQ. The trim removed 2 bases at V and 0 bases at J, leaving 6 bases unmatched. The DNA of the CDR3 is TGTGCCAGCAGCCAAATAACAGGGGCTTCTAACTATGGCTACACCTTC. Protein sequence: CASSQITGASNYGYTF.

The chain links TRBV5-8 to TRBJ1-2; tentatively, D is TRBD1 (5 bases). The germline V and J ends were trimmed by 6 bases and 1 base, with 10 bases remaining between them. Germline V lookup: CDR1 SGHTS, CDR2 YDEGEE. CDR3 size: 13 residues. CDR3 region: CASTRTYNYGYTF. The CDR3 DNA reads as TGTGCCAGCACCCGGACATATAACTATGGCTACACCTTC.

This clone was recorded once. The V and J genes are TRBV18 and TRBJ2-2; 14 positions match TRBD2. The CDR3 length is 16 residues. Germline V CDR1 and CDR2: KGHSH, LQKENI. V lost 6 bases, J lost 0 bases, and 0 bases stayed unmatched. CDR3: CASSTSGGANTGELFF. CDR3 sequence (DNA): TGTGCCAGCTCGACTAGCGGGGGGGCGAACACCGGGGAGCTGTTTTTT.

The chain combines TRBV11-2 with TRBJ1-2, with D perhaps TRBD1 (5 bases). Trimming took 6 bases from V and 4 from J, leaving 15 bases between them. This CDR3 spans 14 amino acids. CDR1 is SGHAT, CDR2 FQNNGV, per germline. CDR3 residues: CASRPYGGSYGYTF. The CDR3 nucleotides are TGTGCCAGCAGGCCTTACGGGGGGAGCTATGGCTACACCTTC.

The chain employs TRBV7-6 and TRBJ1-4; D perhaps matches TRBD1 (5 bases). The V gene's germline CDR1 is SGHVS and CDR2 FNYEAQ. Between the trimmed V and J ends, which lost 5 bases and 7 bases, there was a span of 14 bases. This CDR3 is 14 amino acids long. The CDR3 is CASSPGWGGEKLFF. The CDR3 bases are TGTGCCAGCAGCCCAGGTTGGGGCGGTGAAAAACTGTTTTTT.

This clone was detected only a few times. This CDR3 reads CAISDRDYGYTF. CDR3 in DNA: TGTGCCATCAGCGACAGGGACTATGGCTACACCTTC. The V and J genes are TRBV10-3 and TRBJ1-2, with 7 bases aligning to TRBD1. The CDR3 has 12 residues. J lost 3 bases, V lost 6 bases, and 1 base had no gene match. Germline V gene sequence: CDR1 ENHRY, CDR2 SYGVKD.

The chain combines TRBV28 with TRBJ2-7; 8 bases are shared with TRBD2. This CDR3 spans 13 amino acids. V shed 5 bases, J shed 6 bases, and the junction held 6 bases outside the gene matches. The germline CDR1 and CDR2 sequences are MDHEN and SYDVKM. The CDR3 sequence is CASSRGGDREQYV. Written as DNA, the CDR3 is TGTGCCAGCAGTCGGGGGGGGGACCGCGAGCAGTACGTC.